This T cell receptor beta chain was retrieved from a study of read filtering for tumor transcriptome and immune sequencing. Study summary: TCR-mapped reads were about 3.5 to 11 million with IR-seq versus about 75 to 1,400 with RNA-seq. Study results and caveats: Without single-read clonotypes, shared clonotype proportions correlated more between IR-seq and RNA-seq. IR-seq captured clonotypes deeper and more reliably than RNA-seq.

Molecular barcoded adaptors covering alpha/delta and beta/gamma chains were used on about 0.4 ug RNA. TCRdb fed the reads into MiXCR, producing one record per CDR3 protein. This table holds over 90,000 distinct CDR3 sequences, under 25% found once. This clonotype was recorded many times. Its antigen is unidentified. Sample: a population of CD138-negative cells sorted from bone marrow. The clonotype was recovered from a donor at least 40 years old with multiple myeloma.

This chain's CDR3 is CSAPGTGDEQYF. The CDR3 DNA is TGCAGTGCTCCCGGGACAGGGGACGAGCAGTACTTC. V is TRBV20-1 and J is TRBJ2-7; TRBD1 agrees at 10 bases. CDR3 size: 12 residues. CDR1 and CDR2 (germline): DFQATT, SNEGSKA (reference sequence). V dropped 5 bases and J dropped 5; count of bases not matched to a gene: 3.